This T cell receptor beta chain was profiled in a study of PD-L1 blockade in urothelial cancer. Study information: As for prior chemotherapy regimens, patients had received 0 to 3.

This clone appeared a few times. Its antigen remains unidentified. General study findings and limits: When pretreatment blood TCR clonality was below the median, it predicted better survival.

Each PCR received spiked synthetic TCR analog templates. TCRdb keeps only in-frame clones here, not all; method: immunoSEQ multiplex PCR. The repertoire consists of roughly 25,000 clones, with approximately 88% occurring once and the leading ten covering around 9.6%. This CDR3 comprises 15 residues. Deletions cut 5 bases from V and 6 bases from J, with 18 bases between. Germline V CDR1 and CDR2: SGHRS, YFSETQ. The chain combines TRBV5-1 with TRBJ2-1, with D possibly being TRBD2 (6 bases). Source: PBMCs, taken around atezolizumab (anti-PD-L1) treatment. The receptor was derived from a man in his sixties or seventies with urothelial cancer. The CDR3 loop is CASRTDYSTSNEQFF. CDR3 DNA sequence: TGCGCCAGCAGAACGGACTACAGCACGAGCAATGAGCAGTTCTTC.